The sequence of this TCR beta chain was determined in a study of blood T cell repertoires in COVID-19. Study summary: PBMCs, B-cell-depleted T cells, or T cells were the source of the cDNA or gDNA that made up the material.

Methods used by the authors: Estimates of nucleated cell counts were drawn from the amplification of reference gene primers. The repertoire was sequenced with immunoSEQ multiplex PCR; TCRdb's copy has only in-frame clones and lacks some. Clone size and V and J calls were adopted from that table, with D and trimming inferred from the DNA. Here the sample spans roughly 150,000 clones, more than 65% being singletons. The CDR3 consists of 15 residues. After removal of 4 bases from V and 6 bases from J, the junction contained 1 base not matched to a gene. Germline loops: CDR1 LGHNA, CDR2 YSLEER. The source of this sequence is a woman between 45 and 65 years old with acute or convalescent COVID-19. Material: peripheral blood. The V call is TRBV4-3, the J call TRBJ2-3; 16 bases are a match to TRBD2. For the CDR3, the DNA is TGCGCCAGCAGCCTGGGACTAGCGGGAGGGGATACGCAGTATTTT. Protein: CASSLGLAGGDTQYF.